This record concerns one TCR beta chain sequence. Its antigen is unknown. Deletions cut 3 bases from V and 9 bases from J, with 8 bases between. The CDR3 consists of 11 residues. Germline-derived CDR1 and CDR2 are MDHEN and SYDVKM. TCR beta CDR3 region amplification was performed from RNA transcripts. HTBI primers were the set used in a first-round RT-PCR of the TCR CDR3. TCRdb re-called the multiplex PCR reads through MiXCR, storing one row per CDR3 protein. The table records hundreds of thousands of distinct CDR3 sequences, about 14% of them present only once. This sample stems from a study of T cells in Graves' hyperthyroidism and ophthalmopathy. Reasons for excluding patients were uncontrolled infection, other autoimmune disease, pregnancy or lactation. The PBMCs studied were ones that came from about 10 ml fresh peripheral blood. Study results and limitations: The blood repertoire included most of the expanded thyroid clonotypes above 0.001. The model anticipated ophthalmopathy a median about six months pre-onset.

The TCR was taken from a woman aged 50 to 60 with Graves' ophthalmopathy. The rearrangement joins TRBV28 to TRBJ1-1; D call uncertain. Sequencing was performed on blood. CDR3 in amino acids: CASSFGLKAFF. The CDR3 region has the DNA TGTGCCAGCAGTTTCGGGCTAAAAGCTTTCTTT.